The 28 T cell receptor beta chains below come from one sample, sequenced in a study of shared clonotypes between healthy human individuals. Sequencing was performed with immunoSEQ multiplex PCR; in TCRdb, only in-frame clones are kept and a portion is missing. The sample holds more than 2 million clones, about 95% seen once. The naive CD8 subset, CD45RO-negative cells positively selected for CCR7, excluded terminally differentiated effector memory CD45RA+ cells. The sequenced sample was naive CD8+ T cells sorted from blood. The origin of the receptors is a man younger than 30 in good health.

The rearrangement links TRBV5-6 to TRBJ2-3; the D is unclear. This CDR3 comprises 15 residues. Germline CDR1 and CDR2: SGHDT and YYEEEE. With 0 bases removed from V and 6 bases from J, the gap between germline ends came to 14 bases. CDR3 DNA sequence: TGTGCCAGCAGCTTGGCGACCGCCGTTGTGGATACGCAGTATTTT. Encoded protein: CASSLATAVVDTQYF.

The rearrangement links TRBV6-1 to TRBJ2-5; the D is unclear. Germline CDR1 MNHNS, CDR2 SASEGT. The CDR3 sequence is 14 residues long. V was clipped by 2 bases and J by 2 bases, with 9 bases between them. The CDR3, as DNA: TGTGCCAGCAGTGAATTGCCAGAACAAGAGACCCAGTACTTC. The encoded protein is CASSELPEQETQYF.

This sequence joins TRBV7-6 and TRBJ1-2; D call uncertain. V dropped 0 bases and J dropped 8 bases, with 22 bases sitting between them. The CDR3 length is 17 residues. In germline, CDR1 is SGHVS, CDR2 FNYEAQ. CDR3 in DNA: TGTGCCAGCAGCTTAGCAGTACGAGACACGGATTCTGTGGGCTACACCTTC. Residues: CASSLAVRDTDSVGYTF.

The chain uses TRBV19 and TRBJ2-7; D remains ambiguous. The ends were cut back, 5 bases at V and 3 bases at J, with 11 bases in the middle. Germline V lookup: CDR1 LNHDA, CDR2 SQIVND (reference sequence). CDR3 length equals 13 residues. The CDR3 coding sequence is TGTGCCAGTAGTGTGGACGGAATCTACGAGCAGTACTTC. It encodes CASSVDGIYEQYF.

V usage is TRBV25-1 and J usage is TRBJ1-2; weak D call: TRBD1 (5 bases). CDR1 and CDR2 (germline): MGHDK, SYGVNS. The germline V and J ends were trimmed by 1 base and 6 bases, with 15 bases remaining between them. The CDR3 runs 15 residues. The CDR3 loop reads CASSEWRQTLHGYTF. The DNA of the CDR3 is TGTGCCAGCAGTGAATGGAGACAGACCCTCCATGGCTACACCTTC.

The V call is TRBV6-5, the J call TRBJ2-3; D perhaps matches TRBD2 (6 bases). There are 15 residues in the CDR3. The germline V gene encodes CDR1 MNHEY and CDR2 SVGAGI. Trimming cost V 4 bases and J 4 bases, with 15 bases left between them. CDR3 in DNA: TGTGCCAGCAGTTTCGGAGGGTTTCGCGCAGATACGCAGTATTTT. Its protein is CASSFGGFRADTQYF.

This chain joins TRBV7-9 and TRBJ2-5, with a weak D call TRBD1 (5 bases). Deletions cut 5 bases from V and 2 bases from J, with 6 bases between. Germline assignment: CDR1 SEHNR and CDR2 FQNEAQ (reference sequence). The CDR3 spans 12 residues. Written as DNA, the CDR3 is TGTGCCAGCAGCCGACAGCAAGAGACCCAGTACTTC. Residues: CASSRQQETQYF.

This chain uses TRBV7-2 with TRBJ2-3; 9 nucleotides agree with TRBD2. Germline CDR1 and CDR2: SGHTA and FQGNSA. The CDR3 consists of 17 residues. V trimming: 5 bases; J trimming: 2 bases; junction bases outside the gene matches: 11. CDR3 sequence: CASSIPLAGESTDTQYF. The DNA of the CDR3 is TGTGCCAGCAGCATTCCCTTAGCGGGAGAGTCCACAGATACGCAGTATTTT.

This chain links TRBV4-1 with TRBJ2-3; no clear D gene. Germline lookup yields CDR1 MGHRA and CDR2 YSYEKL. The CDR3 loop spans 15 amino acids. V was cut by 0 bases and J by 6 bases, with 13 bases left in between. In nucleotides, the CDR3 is TGCGCCAGCAGCCAAGAAGAACTCCTCCCGGATACGCAGTATTTT. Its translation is CASSQEELLPDTQYF.

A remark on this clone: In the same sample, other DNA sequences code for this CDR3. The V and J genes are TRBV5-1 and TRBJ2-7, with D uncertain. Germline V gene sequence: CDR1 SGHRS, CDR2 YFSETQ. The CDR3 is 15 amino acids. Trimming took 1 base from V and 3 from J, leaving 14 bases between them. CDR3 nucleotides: TGCGCCAGCAGCTTGACTGGGTCATTGAGCTACGAGCAGTACTTC. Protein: CASSLTGSLSYEQYF.

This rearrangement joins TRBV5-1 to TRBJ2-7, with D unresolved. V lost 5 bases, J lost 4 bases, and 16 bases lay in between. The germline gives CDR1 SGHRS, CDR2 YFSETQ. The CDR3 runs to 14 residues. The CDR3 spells CASSLNSRFYEQYF. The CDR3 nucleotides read TGCGCCAGCAGTCTTAACTCAAGATTTTACGAGCAGTACTTC.

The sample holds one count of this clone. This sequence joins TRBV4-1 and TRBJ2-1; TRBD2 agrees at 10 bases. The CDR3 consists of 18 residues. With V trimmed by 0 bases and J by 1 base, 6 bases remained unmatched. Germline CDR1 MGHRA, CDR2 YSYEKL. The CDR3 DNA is TGCGCCAGCAGCCAAGATCTCCTAGCGGGAGCTTCCTACAATGAGCAGTTCTTC. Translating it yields CASSQDLLAGASYNEQFF.

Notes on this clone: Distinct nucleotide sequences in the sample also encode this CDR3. The CDR3 here is CASSLSSTEAFF. CDR3 bases: TGTGCCAGCAGCTTAAGTAGCACTGAAGCTTTCTTT. The V and J genes are TRBV7-9 and TRBJ1-1; D call uncertain. Germline CDR1 SEHNR, CDR2 FQNEAQ (reference sequence). The ends were cut back, 2 bases at V and 4 bases at J, with 5 bases in the middle. The CDR3 runs 12 residues.

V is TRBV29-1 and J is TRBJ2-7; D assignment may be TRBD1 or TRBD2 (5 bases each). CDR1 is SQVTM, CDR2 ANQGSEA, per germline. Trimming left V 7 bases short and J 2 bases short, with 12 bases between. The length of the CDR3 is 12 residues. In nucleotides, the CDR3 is TGCAGCGCCAAAGTGGGACCCTACGAGCAGTACTTC. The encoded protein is CSAKVGPYEQYF.

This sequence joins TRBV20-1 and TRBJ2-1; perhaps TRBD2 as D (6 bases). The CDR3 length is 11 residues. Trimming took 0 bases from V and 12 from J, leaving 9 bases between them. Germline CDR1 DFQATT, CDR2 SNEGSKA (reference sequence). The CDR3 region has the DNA TGCAGTGCTAGAGAGGGACTTCTGCAGTTCTTC. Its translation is CSAREGLLQFF.

The CDR3 nucleotides read TGTGCCAGCAGCACCCCCAGCTGGACAGGGACGGAGACCCAGTACTTC. This codes for CASSTPSWTGTETQYF. The V and J genes are TRBV7-9 and TRBJ2-5, with 8 bases aligning to TRBD1. The V segment lost 5 bases and the J segment 5 bases; nucleotides outside the gene matches: 13. Germline V lookup: CDR1 SEHNR, CDR2 FQNEAQ (reference sequence). The CDR3 has 16 amino acids.

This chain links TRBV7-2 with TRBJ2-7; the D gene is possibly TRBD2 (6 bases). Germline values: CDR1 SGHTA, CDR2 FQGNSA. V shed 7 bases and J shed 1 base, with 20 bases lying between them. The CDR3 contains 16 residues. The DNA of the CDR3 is TGTGCCAGCATGGGACTTGGGGGTATCACGTCCTACGAGCAGTACTTC. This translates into CASMGLGGITSYEQYF.

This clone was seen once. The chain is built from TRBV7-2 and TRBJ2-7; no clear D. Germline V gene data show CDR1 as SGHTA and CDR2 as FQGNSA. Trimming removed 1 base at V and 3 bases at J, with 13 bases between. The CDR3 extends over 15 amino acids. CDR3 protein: CASSLDTQPYYEQYF. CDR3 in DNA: TGTGCCAGCAGCTTAGATACACAGCCCTACTACGAGCAGTACTTC.

CDR3 DNA sequence: TGTGCCAGCAGCTTATCGCCGCTAGCGGGAGCCGGGGAGCTGTTTTTT. It yields the protein CASSLSPLAGAGELFF. The rearrangement joins TRBV7-9 to TRBJ2-2; 10 bases are a match to TRBD2. Germline assignment: CDR1 SEHNR and CDR2 FQNEAQ (reference sequence). CDR3 length equals 16 residues. Losses at the gene ends were 2 bases for V and 6 bases for J; bases not matched to a gene: 6.

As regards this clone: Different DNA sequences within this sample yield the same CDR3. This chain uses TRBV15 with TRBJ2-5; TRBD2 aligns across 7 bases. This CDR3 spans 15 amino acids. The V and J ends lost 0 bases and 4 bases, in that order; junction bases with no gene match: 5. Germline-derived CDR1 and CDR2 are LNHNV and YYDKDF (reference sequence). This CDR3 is CATSRDPGEGETQYF. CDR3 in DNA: TGTGCCACCAGCAGAGATCCGGGGGAGGGAGAGACCCAGTACTTC.

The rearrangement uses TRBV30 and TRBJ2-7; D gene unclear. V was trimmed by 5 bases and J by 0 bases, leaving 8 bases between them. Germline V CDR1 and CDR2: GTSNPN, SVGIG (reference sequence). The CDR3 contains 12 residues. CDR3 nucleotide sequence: TGTGCCTGGGAAGAAAACTCCTACGAGCAGTACTTC. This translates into CAWEENSYEQYF. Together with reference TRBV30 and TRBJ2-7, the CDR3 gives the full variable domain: SQTIHQWPATLVQPVGSPLSLECTVEGTSNPNLYWYRQAAGRGLQLLFYSVGIGQISSEVPQNLSASRPQDRQFILSSKKLLLSDSGFYLCAWEENSYEQYFGPGTRLTVT.

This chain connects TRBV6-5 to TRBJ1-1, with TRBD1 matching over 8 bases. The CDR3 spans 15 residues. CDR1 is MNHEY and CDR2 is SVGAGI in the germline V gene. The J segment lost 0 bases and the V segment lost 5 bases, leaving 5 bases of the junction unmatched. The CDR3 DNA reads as TGTGCCAGCAGTATGACAGGGGCCCTGAACACTGAAGCTTTCTTT. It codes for CASSMTGALNTEAFF.

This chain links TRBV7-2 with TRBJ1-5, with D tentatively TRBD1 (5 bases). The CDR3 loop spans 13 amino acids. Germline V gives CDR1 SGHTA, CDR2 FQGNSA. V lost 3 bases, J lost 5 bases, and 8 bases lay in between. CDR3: CASSFDSYQPQHF. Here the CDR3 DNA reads TGTGCCAGCAGCTTCGACAGCTATCAGCCCCAGCATTTT.

The CDR3 region is CASSLFSGAHEQYF. CDR3 nucleotides: TGTGCCAGCAGCTTGTTTTCGGGGGCCCACGAGCAGTACTTC. The chain joins TRBV5-4 to TRBJ2-7; D may correspond to TRBD1 or TRBD2 (6 bases each). The germline V gene encodes CDR1 SGHNT and CDR2 YYREEE (reference sequence). V lost 1 base, J lost 5 bases, and 13 bases lay in between. The CDR3 spans 14 residues. Variable domain in full (rest from reference TRBV5-4 and TRBJ2-7): ETGVTQSPTHLIKTRGQQVTLRCSSQSGHNTVSWYQQALGQGPQFIFQYYREEENGRGNFPPRFSGLQFPNYSSELNVNALELDDSALYLCASSLFSGAHEQYFGPGTRLTVT.

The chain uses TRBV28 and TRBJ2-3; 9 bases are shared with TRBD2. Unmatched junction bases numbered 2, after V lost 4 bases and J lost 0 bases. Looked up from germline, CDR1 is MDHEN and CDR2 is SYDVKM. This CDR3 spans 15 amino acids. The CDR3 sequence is CASSWGLASTDTQYF. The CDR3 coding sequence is TGTGCCAGCAGTTGGGGACTAGCTAGCACAGATACGCAGTATTTT.

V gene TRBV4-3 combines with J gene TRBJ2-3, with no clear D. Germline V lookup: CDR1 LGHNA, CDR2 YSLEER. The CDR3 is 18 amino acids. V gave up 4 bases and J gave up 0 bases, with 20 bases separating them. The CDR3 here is CASSPRAVAKTSTDTQYF. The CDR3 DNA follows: TGCGCCAGCAGCCCCCGGGCGGTAGCAAAAACCAGCACAGATACGCAGTATTTT.

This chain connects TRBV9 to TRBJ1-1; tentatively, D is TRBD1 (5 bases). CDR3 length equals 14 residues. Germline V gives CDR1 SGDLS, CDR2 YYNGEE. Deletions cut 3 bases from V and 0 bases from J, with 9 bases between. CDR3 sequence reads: CASSAGPMNTEAFF. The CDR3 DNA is TGTGCCAGCAGCGCGGGACCCATGAACACTGAAGCTTTCTTT.

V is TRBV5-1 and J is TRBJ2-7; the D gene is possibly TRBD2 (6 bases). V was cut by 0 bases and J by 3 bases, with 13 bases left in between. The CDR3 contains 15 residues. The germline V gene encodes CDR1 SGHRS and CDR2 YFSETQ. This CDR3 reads CASSLGDSLDYEQYF. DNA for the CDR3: TGCGCCAGCAGCTTGGGGGACTCCCTGGACTACGAGCAGTACTTC.